This T cell receptor beta chain was recovered during a study of CD8 T cells in ankylosing spondylitis. Generation of TCR beta libraries employed quantitative 5'-RACE incorporating molecular barcodes. TCRdb re-called the 5' RACE reads with MiXCR, one entry per CDR3 protein. The table lists just over 300,000 distinct CDR3 sequences, less than 25% of them singletons. The CDR3 runs to 12 residues. Deletions cut 4 bases from V and 10 bases from J, with 14 bases between. Germline V gives CDR1 SQVTM, CDR2 ANQGSEA. Sequenced input: blood, either unsorted or a sorted T cell fraction (not recorded which). The TCR originated in a female donor with ankylosing spondylitis or in good health (not recorded which). The V call is TRBV29-1, the J call TRBJ2-1, with D unclear. CDR3 coding DNA: TGCAGCGTTGCCCCAGGAGTTCGGGAGCAGTTCTTC. Its translation is CSVAPGVREQFF.